A single sample is the source of the 20 T cell receptor beta chains below, sequenced in a study of T cells in Graves' hyperthyroidism and ophthalmopathy. Researchers took RNA transcripts and amplified the TCR beta CDR3 regions from them. An initial round of RT-PCR targeting the TCR CDR3 relied on the HTBI primer set. TCRdb used MiXCR to reprocess the multiplex PCR reads, holding one entry per CDR3 protein. Here the sample spans hundreds of thousands of distinct CDR3 sequences, 14% being singletons. The sequencing sample was made of blood. Source of these receptors: a woman between 18 and 29 years old with Graves' hyperthyroidism.

The genes are TRBV6-2 or TRBV6-3 and TRBJ1-2; D uncertain. V was pared by 0 bases and J by 4 bases, with 21 bases between. The CDR3 has 18 amino acids. Germline CDR1 and CDR2: MNHEY and SVGEGT. CDR3 sequence (DNA): TGTGCCAGCAGTTACTCAGCACGCTCTTACGTACTGGGCTATGGCTACACCTTC. Translation: CASSYSARSYVLGYGYTF.

This clonotype showed up just a few times. This rearrangement joins TRBV30 to TRBJ2-1, with D uncertain. V dropped 3 bases and J dropped 0 bases, with 6 bases sitting between them. From germline, CDR1 is GTSNPN and CDR2 SVGIG (reference sequence). The CDR3 contains 13 residues. As DNA, the CDR3 is TGTGCCTGGAGCTTTAGCTCCTACAATGAGCAGTTCTTC. Translation: CAWSFSSYNEQFF.

This clonotype has a handful of counts. V gene TRBV5-4 combines with J gene TRBJ2-7; D is ambiguous. The CDR3 is made up of 17 amino acids. Germline V gives CDR1 SGHNT, CDR2 YYREEE (reference sequence). Trimming shortened V by 4 bases and J by 0 bases, and 20 bases separated the two germline ends. Written as DNA, the CDR3 is TGTGCCAGCAGCCCCCGGTCCGTTAGGGATCCCTCCTACGAGCAGTACTTC. This encodes CASSPRSVRDPSYEQYF.

This clonotype appeared many times. The chain uses TRBV7-9 and TRBJ1-1, with D hard to call. In germline, CDR1 is SEHNR, CDR2 FQNEAQ (reference sequence). The CDR3 covers 12 residues. The ends were cut back, 11 bases at V and 0 bases at J, with 10 bases in the middle. CDR3 coding DNA: TGTGCCGCTCACGCGATGAACACTGAAGCTTTCTTT. This sequence encodes CAAHAMNTEAFF.

This clonotype was detected only a few times. This chain uses TRBV11-2 with TRBJ1-4; D is ambiguous. Per the germline V gene, CDR1 is SGHAT and CDR2 is FQNNGV. V was shortened by 4 bases and J by 6 bases, with 12 bases between the two germline ends. The CDR3 has 14 amino acids. The CDR3 nucleotides read TGTGCCAGCAGCTACAGCTCCAGCGATGAAAAACTGTTTTTT. Translating it yields CASSYSSSDEKLFF.

This clonotype has a handful of counts. V usage is TRBV2 and J usage is TRBJ2-2; 9 nucleotides line up with TRBD1. Trimming at V came to 6 bases and at J to 6 bases, leaving 8 bases not matched to a gene. The CDR3 consists of 15 residues. The germline gives CDR1 SNHLY, CDR2 FYNNEI. The CDR3 DNA reads TGTGCCAGCAGCCCTGGGACAGGGAGGGCCGGGGAGCTGTTTTTT. As protein: CASSPGTGRAGELFF.

This clonotype was seen repeatedly, ten times or more. The chain links TRBV18 to TRBJ2-3; 8 bases line up with TRBD1. Trimming cost V 6 bases and J 0 bases; bases outside gene matches: 8. Per the germline V gene, CDR1 is KGHSH and CDR2 is LQKENI. The CDR3 is 16 residues long. The CDR3 nucleotides read TGTGCCAGCTCGCCGCAGGGGGCGAGAAGCACAGATACGCAGTATTTT. It yields the protein CASSPQGARSTDTQYF.

The gene calls are TRBV27 and TRBJ2-7, with D possibly matching TRBD2 (6 bases). The DNA end lines up better with TRBJ2-1; the J call may be wrong. Germline loops: CDR1 MNHEY, CDR2 SMNVEV (reference sequence). CDR3 length equals 13 residues. The chain's CDR3 is CASSPTSSYEQFF. CDR3 nucleotide sequence: TGTGCCAGCAGTCCTACTAGCTCCTACGAGCAGTTCTTC.

This clonotype was seen more than once but under ten times. The chain employs TRBV7-8 and TRBJ2-1; 7 nucleotides match TRBD1. This CDR3 region has 16 residues. V was pared by 5 bases and J by 5 bases, with 12 bases of the junction left unmatched. Germline lookup yields CDR1 SGHVS and CDR2 FQNEAQ. The CDR3 coding sequence is TGTGCCAGCAGCCGCCCCGAACAGGGGCTCCACAATGAGCAGTTCTTC. Translation: CASSRPEQGLHNEQFF.

This clonotype was counted ten times or more. The V gene is TRBV29-1, the J gene TRBJ2-7, with D possibly called TRBD1 or TRBD2 (5 bases each). The V end lost 6 bases, the J end lost 2 bases, and 26 bases lay between the germline ends. This CDR3 spans 17 amino acids. Germline V gene sequence: CDR1 SQVTM, CDR2 ANQGSEA. CDR3 DNA sequence: TGCAGCGTCACCGCCCGGCCCAGGGACGGCACCCCCTACGAGCAGTACTTC. This encodes CSVTARPRDGTPYEQYF.

This clonotype has more than one count but fewer than ten. The chain recombines TRBV18 with TRBJ1-4; D remains ambiguous. CDR3 length: 13 residues. Germline CDR1 KGHSH, CDR2 LQKENI. V gave up 6 bases and J gave up 8 bases, with 13 bases separating them. The CDR3 spells CASSPKIGEKLFF. In DNA form, the CDR3 reads TGTGCCAGCTCTCCTAAGATCGGGGAAAAACTGTTTTTT.

The sample holds a few counts of this clonotype. The chain joins TRBV7-6 to TRBJ2-3; a possible D gene is TRBD1 (6 bases). Germline lookup yields CDR1 SGHVS and CDR2 FNYEAQ. This CDR3 has 19 residues. The V end lost 3 bases, the J end lost 0 bases, and 22 bases lay between the germline ends. CDR3 in amino acids: CASSFLASTGSLSTDTQYF. CDR3 nucleotide sequence: TGTGCCAGCAGCTTTCTCGCGTCAACAGGGTCGCTTAGCACAGATACGCAGTATTTT.

Many counts were recorded for this clonotype. The CDR3 loop is CASSGSDYNEQFF. CDR3 in DNA: TGTGCCAGCAGTGGATCGGATTACAATGAGCAGTTCTTC. This chain joins TRBV2 and TRBJ2-1; D call uncertain. The CDR3 sequence is 13 residues long. Per the germline V gene, CDR1 is SNHLY and CDR2 is FYNNEI. V lost 4 bases and J lost 4, with 8 bases in between.

This clonotype was observed at least ten times. The chain combines TRBV13 with TRBJ2-2, with D maybe TRBD1 (5 bases). The germline V and J ends were trimmed by 2 bases and 3 bases, with 13 bases remaining between them. Per germline, CDR1 PRHDT and CDR2 FYEKMQ (reference sequence). CDR3 length: 16 residues. The CDR3 DNA is TGTGCCAGCAGCTTATCCAGGGTTACGGACACCGGGGAGCTGTTTTTT. Protein: CASSLSRVTDTGELFF.

On this clonotype: A clone one base away is much larger, so this may be a read error. The gene calls are TRBV6-1 and TRBJ2-1; no clear D. The CDR3 length is 13 residues. Germline V gene data show CDR1 as MNHNS and CDR2 as SASEGT. The CDR3 spells CTSTPLPVDEQFF. The DNA for the CDR3 is TGTACCAGCACTCCACTACCCGTGGATGAGCAGTTCTTC.

This clonotype was seen more than once but under ten times. The rearrangement joins TRBV29-1 to TRBJ2-2; D is perhaps TRBD1 (5 bases). CDR3 size: 16 residues. CDR1 is SQVTM and CDR2 is ANQGSEA in the germline V gene. Trimming left V 4 bases short and J 0 bases short, with 15 bases between. The CDR3 region has the DNA TGCAGCGTTGTACGGCAGGGTGCCTCGAACACCGGGGAGCTGTTTTTT. It encodes CSVVRQGASNTGELFF.

This clonotype occurred many times. V gene TRBV27 combines with J gene TRBJ2-7, with D possibly being TRBD1 (5 bases). The CDR3 has 13 amino acids. With 3 bases removed from V and 3 bases from J, the gap between germline ends came to 9 bases. The germline V gene has CDR1 MNHEY and CDR2 SMNVEV (reference sequence). In DNA, the CDR3 is TGTGCCAGCAGTTTTTTAGGGGACTACGAGCAGTACTTC. This gives the protein CASSFLGDYEQYF.

In its sample, this clonotype was seen a few times. V and J are TRBV27 and TRBJ2-1, with D possibly being TRBD1 (6 bases). The germline V gene encodes CDR1 MNHEY and CDR2 SMNVEV (reference sequence). The CDR3 sequence is 13 residues long. V lost 6 bases, J lost 4 bases, and 10 bases lay in between. DNA for the CDR3: TGTGCCAGCAGGCAGACAGGTTACAATGAGCAGTTCTTC. Residues: CASRQTGYNEQFF.

This clonotype was counted between two and nine times. The chain uses TRBV6-1 and TRBJ2-3; D is possibly TRBD2 (5 bases). V shed 5 bases and J shed 9 bases, with 15 bases lying between them. Per germline, CDR1 MNHNS and CDR2 SASEGT. There are 13 residues in the CDR3. Here the CDR3 DNA reads TGTGCCAGCAGTACCCTTCTGGGAGACACGCAGTATTTT. It specifies CASSTLLGDTQYF.

This clonotype was recorded at least ten times. This chain connects TRBV28 to TRBJ2-7, with D hard to call. The CDR3 sequence is 11 residues long. Per germline, CDR1 MDHEN and CDR2 SYDVKM. V lost 9 bases and J lost 6, with 12 bases in between. In nucleotides, the CDR3 is TGTGCCAGTAAGAATGGGCCCGAGCAGTACTTC. Its translation: CASKNGPEQYF.